The T cell receptor beta chain under discussion was sequenced for a study of cytomegalovirus exposure and HLA in healthy donors. Study-wide findings and caveats: Reportedly, HLA-A and HLA-B alleles of most subjects were accurately predicted from TCR beta. The investigators catalogued 150 to 200 TCR beta chains as cytomegalovirus-associated. Serostatus for CMV was the only available immune exposure information.

Both 60 Vbeta primers and 13 Jbeta primers went into the PCR. Original data processing: Later work found roughly 80 million unique TCR beta chains, with 9.5 million to 14 million shared. Clones were sequenced by immunoSEQ multiplex PCR, and TCRdb holds only the in-frame ones, with some missing. That table is the source of V, J and clone size, and D and trimming were worked out from the DNA. The sample table includes roughly 54,000 clones. CDR3 length equals 12 residues. V was clipped by 6 bases and J by 5 bases, with 10 bases between them. Germline V CDR1 and CDR2: LNHDA, SQIVND (reference sequence). About this clone itself: Antigen specificity is unknown.

The gene calls are TRBV19 and TRBJ2-5, with D possibly being TRBD1 (5 bases). This sequence was found in a woman in her twenties or thirties in good health and CMV-seropositive. Sequencing was performed on PBMCs. CDR3 region: CASRDTMETQYF. The CDR3 DNA is TGTGCCAGTAGGGACACCATGGAGACCCAGTACTTC.